The clone carrying this TCR beta chain was recorded a few times. MiXCR, run by TCRdb on the PCR reads, gives a single entry per CDR3 protein. The table records around 480,000 distinct CDR3 sequences, around 21% of them present only once. This specimen comes from a study of molecular identifiers for immune sequencing clone quantification. From germline, CDR1 is MDHEN and CDR2 SYDVKM. The CDR3 has 16 residues. V lost 2 bases to trimming and J lost 2 bases, with 15 bases between them. The sequence was collected from a human donor in good health. Some libraries in this study had Jurkat cell RNA spiked in. V and J are TRBV28 and TRBJ1-1; D remains ambiguous. Material for sequencing was naive CD8+ T cells from blood, with Jurkat cell RNA spiked in. Subset described: FACS-sorted CD8+CD4-CCR7+CD45RA+ naive T cells. CDR3 in amino acids: CASSLRVWTVNTEAFF. In DNA, the CDR3 is TGTGCCAGCAGTTTAAGAGTTTGGACGGTCAACACTGAAGCTTTCTTT.